This T cell receptor beta chain was documented in a study of response to subunit inactivated influenza vaccine. Study conclusions and caveats: Few new T cells, the authors suggested, are recruited by each seasonal influenza vaccination.

The CDR3 extends over 13 amino acids. The V end was cut by 4 bases, the J end by 2 bases, with 9 bases between. Comment on this clonotype: What it binds is unknown.

TCRdb fed the RT-PCR reads into MiXCR, producing one record per CDR3 protein. The data show some 500,000 distinct CDR3 sequences, roughly 25% seen once. This receptor was taken from a middle-aged man who received an inactivated influenza vaccine. V and J are TRBV12-3 or TRBV12-4 and TRBJ2-7, with D perhaps TRBD2 (6 bases). The source was CD4+ T cells sorted from PBMCs, collected about 5 days after vaccination. CDR3 region: CASSSSAAYEQYF. The CDR3 region has the DNA TGTGCCAGCAGTTCTAGCGCGGCCTACGAGCAGTACTTC.